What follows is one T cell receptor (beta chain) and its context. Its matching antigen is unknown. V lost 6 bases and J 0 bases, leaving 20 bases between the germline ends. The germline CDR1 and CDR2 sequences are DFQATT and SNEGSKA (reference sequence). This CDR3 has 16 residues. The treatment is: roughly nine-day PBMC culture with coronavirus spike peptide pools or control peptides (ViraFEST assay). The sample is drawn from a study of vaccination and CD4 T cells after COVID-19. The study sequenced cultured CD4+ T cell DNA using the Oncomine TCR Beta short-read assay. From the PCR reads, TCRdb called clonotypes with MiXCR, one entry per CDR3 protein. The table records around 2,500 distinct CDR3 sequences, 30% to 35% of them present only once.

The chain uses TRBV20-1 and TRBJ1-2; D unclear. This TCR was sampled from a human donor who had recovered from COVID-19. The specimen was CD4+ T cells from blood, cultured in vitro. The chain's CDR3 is CSAHTRTASTNYGYTF. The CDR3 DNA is TGCAGTGCCCACACTCGGACGGCTTCTACTAACTATGGCTACACCTTC.